This record covers a single T cell receptor beta chain. The data are from a study of blood T cell repertoires in COVID-19. The overall study: COVID-19 samples, acute and convalescent, were from the United States, Italy and Spain. Sample material is recorded as cDNA or gDNA derived from T cells, B-cell-depleted T cells, or PBMCs.

Under the authors' procedure: Estimates of nucleated cell counts were drawn from the amplification of reference gene primers. Repertoires were generated with immunoSEQ multiplex PCR, while TCRdb's copy carries only in-frame clones and drops some. D and trimming were read from the DNA, whereas the V and J calls and clone size are those reported in that table. The table includes roughly 250,000 clones, 86% detected once. The TCR sequence derives from a woman in her 30s with COVID-19, enrolled during active disease. The sequencing input was peripheral blood.

CDR3 nucleotides: TGTGCCAGCAGCTTAGATCTGCGGGGACCCAGAAACACCATATATTTT. Its protein product is CASSLDLRGPRNTIYF. This chain uses TRBV11-2 with TRBJ1-3; a possible D gene is TRBD1 (5 bases). Germline CDR1 reads SGHAT; CDR2 reads FQNNGV. This CDR3 region has 16 residues. The germline V and J ends were trimmed by 0 bases and 5 bases, with 14 bases remaining between them.